What follows are 26 T cell receptor beta chains derived from one specimen sequenced in a study of cytomegalovirus exposure and HLA in healthy donors. Primers for the PCR totalled 60 Vbeta and 13 Jbeta. Only in-frame clones appear in the TCRdb table, and some are missing; sequencing was by immunoSEQ multiplex PCR. The data show around 200,000 clones, around four fifths seen once. The source material was PBMCs. These receptors originate from a woman under 30 in good health and CMV-seronegative.

This clone came up once. The chain recombines TRBV28 with TRBJ2-4; 7 bases line up with TRBD1. The CDR3 covers 14 residues. Trimming at V came to 7 bases and at J to 3 bases, leaving 6 bases not matched to a gene. Germline CDR1 and CDR2: MDHEN and SYDVKM. CDR3 in DNA: TGTGCCAGCACGACGGGACAGATCAAAAACATTCAGTACTTC. This encodes CASTTGQIKNIQYF.

Worth noting for this clone: Other DNA sequences within the sample encode an identical CDR3. This rearrangement joins TRBV18 to TRBJ1-5, with no clear D. The length of the CDR3 is 13 residues. Germline CDR1 reads KGHSH; CDR2 reads LQKENI. V was trimmed by 3 bases and J by 4 bases, leaving 7 bases between them. The CDR3 DNA reads TGTGCCAGCTCACCCACCGGGAATCAGCCCCAGCATTTT. This translates into CASSPTGNQPQHF.

The genes are TRBV6-5 and TRBJ2-7, with a possible D match to TRBD2 (5 bases). CDR1 and CDR2 from the germline V gene are MNHEY and SVGAGI. This CDR3 comprises 14 residues. V was cut by 0 bases and J by 7 bases, with 13 bases left in between. CDR3 region: CASSYSRGQVEQYF. The CDR3 DNA is TGTGCCAGCAGTTACTCCCGGGGTCAGGTGGAGCAGTACTTC.

The chain uses TRBV15 and TRBJ2-1; 8 bases match TRBD2. The germline V gene has CDR1 LNHNV and CDR2 YYDKDF (reference sequence). This CDR3 is built from 14 residues. The V segment lost 4 bases and the J segment 6 bases; nucleotides outside the gene matches: 5. The CDR3 loop is CATSTRGALNEQFF. CDR3 DNA: TGTGCCACCAGCACGCGGGGGGCCCTCAATGAGCAGTTCTTC.

The genes are TRBV6-4 and TRBJ2-4, with a tentative D call TRBD1 (6 bases). V lost 4 bases, J lost 9 bases, and 13 bases lay in between. The CDR3 has 13 residues. CDR1 is MRHNA, CDR2 SNTAGT, per germline. The CDR3 DNA reads TGTGCCAGCAGTGCCTCATTGGGGGCCATTCAGTACTTC. Protein sequence: CASSASLGAIQYF.

V is TRBV6-5 and J is TRBJ1-5; 8 bases line up with TRBD1. Losses at the gene ends were 5 bases for V and 4 bases for J; bases not matched to a gene: 4. The germline CDR1 and CDR2 sequences are MNHEY and SVGAGI. The CDR3 consists of 14 residues. The CDR3 reads CASSPGQGNQPQHF. The CDR3 region has the DNA TGTGCCAGCAGTCCCGGACAGGGTAATCAGCCCCAGCATTTT.

This clone was seen a single time. The gene calls are TRBV5-1 and TRBJ1-5, with 9 bases lining up with TRBD1. CDR1 SGHRS and CDR2 YFSETQ come from the germline V gene. The CDR3 sequence is 14 residues long. With V trimmed by 0 bases and J by 7 bases, 2 bases remained unmatched. The CDR3 reads CASSLAGTGQPQHF. For the CDR3, the DNA is TGCGCCAGCAGCTTGGCCGGGACAGGGCAGCCCCAGCATTTT.

This chain uses TRBV29-1 with TRBJ2-7; 8 nucleotides match TRBD1. J gave up 3 bases and V 6 bases, and 13 bases lay outside the gene matches. CDR1 SQVTM and CDR2 ANQGSEA come from the germline V gene. CDR3 length: 15 residues. The CDR3 DNA sequence: TGCAGCGTCAAAGGAGGCACAGGGGGAGGCTACGAGCAGTACTTC. It yields the protein CSVKGGTGGGYEQYF.

V and J are TRBV27 and TRBJ2-7; no definite D call. V lost 5 bases and J lost 5, with 16 bases in between. Germline V gene lookup returns CDR1 MNHEY and CDR2 SMNVEV (reference sequence). CDR3 length equals 14 residues. DNA for the CDR3: TGTGCCAGCAGTCGCCTTAGTAAGGCGGACGAGCAGTACTTC. Translating it yields CASSRLSKADEQYF.

The rearrangement uses TRBV15 and TRBJ2-5, with 8 bases aligning to TRBD2. Germline assignment: CDR1 LNHNV and CDR2 YYDKDF (reference sequence). The CDR3 totals 15 residues. J gave up 5 bases and V 0 bases, and 5 bases lay outside the gene matches. The DNA for the CDR3 is TGTGCCACCAGCAGAGATCCTGGCGGGGGGGAGACCCAGTACTTC. Protein sequence: CATSRDPGGGETQYF.

The chain has TRBV7-8 and TRBJ2-1, with 8 bases that match TRBD1. Per the germline V gene, CDR1 is SGHVS and CDR2 is FQNEAQ. The J segment lost 12 bases and the V segment lost 5 bases, leaving 3 bases of the junction unmatched. The CDR3 runs to 11 residues. The CDR3 loop is CASSGDRRQFF. CDR3 sequence (DNA): TGTGCCAGCAGCGGGGACAGGAGGCAGTTCTTC.

V is TRBV2 and J is TRBJ2-1; D is possibly TRBD2 (6 bases). Trimming removed 0 bases from V and 3 bases from J, with 18 bases in between. The CDR3 totals 18 residues. Per germline, CDR1 SNHLY and CDR2 FYNNEI. The CDR3 DNA is TGTGCCAGCAGTGAAGCCCAGGGAGGAAGAGTATTCTACAATGAGCAGTTCTTC. It is translated as CASSEAQGGRVFYNEQFF.

This sequence joins TRBV5-1 and TRBJ1-2, with D tentatively TRBD1 (6 bases). The germline gives CDR1 SGHRS, CDR2 YFSETQ. The germline V and J ends were trimmed by 1 base and 3 bases, with 13 bases remaining between them. This CDR3 has 15 residues. This CDR3 is CASSLSGGRDYGYTF. CDR3 DNA sequence: TGCGCCAGCAGCTTGTCGGGGGGGCGTGACTATGGCTACACCTTC.

This clone was found a few times. CDR3 residues: CSVGRDEKLFF. CDR3 in DNA: TGCAGCGTTGGTCGGGATGAAAAACTGTTTTTT. This chain joins TRBV29-1 and TRBJ1-4; D is ambiguous. This CDR3 contains 11 residues. Per the germline V gene, CDR1 is SQVTM and CDR2 is ANQGSEA. The V and J ends lost 4 bases and 6 bases respectively, with 6 bases between them.

The chain is built from TRBV19 and TRBJ2-1; TRBD1 is a possible D gene (6 bases). Germline CDR1 is LNHDA and CDR2 is SQIVND (reference sequence). The CDR3 covers 16 residues. V shed 6 bases and J shed 0 bases, with 15 bases lying between them. This chain's CDR3 is CASSLEGDSSYNEQFF. The CDR3 DNA sequence: TGTGCCAGTAGCCTAGAGGGGGATAGCTCCTACAATGAGCAGTTCTTC.

This clone was detected only a few times. The V gene is TRBV4-1, the J gene TRBJ2-1; 14 positions agree with TRBD2. Germline CDR1 MGHRA, CDR2 YSYEKL. This CDR3 region has 15 residues. V trimming: 4 bases; J trimming: 8 bases; junction bases outside the gene matches: 4. CDR3 sequence reads: CASSRSGLAGDEQFF. CDR3 sequence (DNA): TGCGCCAGCAGCCGATCGGGACTAGCGGGAGATGAGCAGTTCTTC.

This chain joins TRBV15 and TRBJ2-4; D not certain. Germline V gene lookup returns CDR1 LNHNV and CDR2 YYDKDF (reference sequence). V lost 8 bases and J lost 0, with 5 bases in between. This CDR3 is 12 amino acids long. CDR3 in amino acids: CATALAKNIQYF. The CDR3 coding sequence is TGTGCCACCGCACTAGCCAAAAACATTCAGTACTTC.

The genes are TRBV5-1 and TRBJ2-1, with TRBD1 matching over 9 bases. The V segment lost 4 bases and the J segment 4 bases; nucleotides outside the gene matches: 6. The CDR3 length is 15 residues. Germline CDR1 reads SGHRS; CDR2 reads YFSETQ. CDR3 amino acids: CASSETGGEYNEQFF. In DNA form, the CDR3 reads TGCGCCAGCAGCGAGACAGGGGGGGAGTACAATGAGCAGTTCTTC. Full variable domain (remainder filled in from reference TRBV5-1 and TRBJ2-1): KAGVTQTPRYLIKTRGQQVTLSCSPISGHRSVSWYQQTPGQGLQFLFEYFSETQRNKGNFPGRFSGRQFSNSRSEMNVSTLELGDSALYLCASSETGGEYNEQFFGPGTRLTVL.

The V gene is TRBV9, the J gene TRBJ2-1; tentative D call: TRBD2 (6 bases). This CDR3 is 16 amino acids long. Germline V gene sequence: CDR1 SGDLS, CDR2 YYNGEE. V lost 4 bases, J lost 3 bases, and 17 bases lay in between. The CDR3 DNA reads as TGTGCCAGCAGCTTGGCCGGGACTGGCGGCTACAATGAGCAGTTCTTC. Its translation: CASSLAGTGGYNEQFF. Full variable domain (remainder filled in from reference TRBV9 and TRBJ2-1): DSGVTQTPKHLITATGQRVTLRCSPRSGDLSVYWYQQSLDQGLQFLIQYYNGEERAKGNILERFSAQQFPDLHSELNLSSLELGDSALYFCASSLAGTGGYNEQFFGPGTRLTVL.

In the case of this clone: One end of the junction does not line up with germline, which may come from a read error. The J gene is TRBJ2-7, the V gene TRBV7-9, with D possibly being TRBD2 (5 bases). Germline assignment: CDR1 SEHNR and CDR2 FQNEAQ (reference sequence). CDR3 length: 13 residues. CDR3 sequence reads: CSSSLAEGDEQYF. As DNA, the CDR3 is TGTTCCAGCAGCTTAGCAGAGGGTGACGAGCAGTACTTC.

The J gene is TRBJ2-7, the V gene TRBV11-3; perhaps TRBD2 as D (5 bases). Germline assignment: CDR1 SGHNT and CDR2 YENEEA. Trimming shortened V by 3 bases and J by 7 bases, and 16 bases separated the two germline ends. CDR3 size: 14 residues. The CDR3 region has the DNA TGTGCCAGCAGCTTCAGAAAGCGGCCTATAGAGCAGTACTTC. Its protein is CASSFRKRPIEQYF.

This clone was seen only a few times. V usage is TRBV6-1 and J usage is TRBJ2-7, with 9 bases identical to TRBD1. The CDR3 covers 13 residues. Looked up from germline, CDR1 is MNHNS and CDR2 is SASEGT. The ends lost 7 bases at V and 6 bases at J; junction bases unmatched: 7. The CDR3 DNA follows: TGTGCCAGCATCCCGGGACAGGGAGTCGAGCAGTACTTC. Translated: CASIPGQGVEQYF.

The rearrangement links TRBV5-1 to TRBJ2-2, with 7 bases identical to TRBD1. The CDR3 is 15 amino acids. Trimming took 4 bases from V and 6 from J; bases not matched to a gene: 9. The V gene's germline CDR1 is SGHRS and CDR2 YFSETQ. The CDR3 loop is CASSMMTGSSGELFF. For the CDR3, the DNA is TGCGCCAGCAGCATGATGACAGGGTCCTCCGGGGAGCTGTTTTTT.

The gene calls are TRBV7-8 and TRBJ1-5, with 9 bases aligning to TRBD1. The CDR3 contains 17 residues. CDR1 and CDR2 from the germline V gene are SGHVS and FQNEAQ. Trimming took 3 bases from V and 0 from J; bases not matched to a gene: 6. CDR3 sequence: CASSFRDREDSNQPQHF. The CDR3 bases are TGTGCCAGCAGCTTCCGGGACAGGGAAGATAGCAATCAGCCCCAGCATTTT.

V is TRBV10-2 and J is TRBJ1-5; maybe TRBD1 (5 bases). Germline V gene lookup returns CDR1 WSHSY and CDR2 SAAADI. The CDR3 totals 16 residues. The V end lost 6 bases, the J end lost 2 bases, and 17 bases lay between the germline ends. CDR3: CASRSSGGDGNQPQHF. CDR3 coding DNA: TGCGCCAGCAGGAGCTCCGGGGGGGACGGCAATCAGCCCCAGCATTTT.

The V call is TRBV14, the J call TRBJ2-1; TRBD2 matches at 12 bases. V shed 1 base and J 15 bases; nucleotides not matched to a gene: 10. Germline lookup yields CDR1 SGHDN and CDR2 FVKESK. There are 15 residues in the CDR3. CDR3 DNA: TGTGCCAGCAGCCAAGGTGCGACTAGCGGGAGCCCGCGGTTCTTC. Translated, it gives CASSQGATSGSPRFF. Complete variable domain (other parts from reference TRBV14 and TRBJ2-1): EAGVTQFPSHSVIEKGQTVTLRCDPISGHDNLYWYRRVMGKEIKFLLHFVKESKQDESGMPNNRFLAERTGGTYSTLKVQPAELEDSGVYFCASSQGATSGSPRFFGPGTRLTVL.